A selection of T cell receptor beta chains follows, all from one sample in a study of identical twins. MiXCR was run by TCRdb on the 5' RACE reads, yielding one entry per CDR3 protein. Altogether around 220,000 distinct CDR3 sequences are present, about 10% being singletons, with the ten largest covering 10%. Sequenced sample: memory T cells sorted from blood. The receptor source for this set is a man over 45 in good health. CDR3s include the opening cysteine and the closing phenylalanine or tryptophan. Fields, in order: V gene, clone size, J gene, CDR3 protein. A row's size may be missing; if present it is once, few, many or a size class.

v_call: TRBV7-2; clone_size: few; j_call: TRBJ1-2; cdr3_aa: CASSLRWGGDGYTF
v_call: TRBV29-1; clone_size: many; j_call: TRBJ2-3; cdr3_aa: CSVQTSGRTDTQYF
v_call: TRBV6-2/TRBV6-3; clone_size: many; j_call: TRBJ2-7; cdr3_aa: CASSYVRDRFSYEQYF
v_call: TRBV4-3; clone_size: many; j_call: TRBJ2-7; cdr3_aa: CASSQKYNYEQYF
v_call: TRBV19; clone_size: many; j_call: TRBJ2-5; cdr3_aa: CASSAQGRETQYF
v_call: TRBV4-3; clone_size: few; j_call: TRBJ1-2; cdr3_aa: CASSQDPDRSYGYTF
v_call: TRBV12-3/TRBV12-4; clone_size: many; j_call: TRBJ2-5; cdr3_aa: CASSPPGLKETQYF
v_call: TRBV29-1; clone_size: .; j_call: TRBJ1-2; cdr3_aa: CSGDSLDGYTF
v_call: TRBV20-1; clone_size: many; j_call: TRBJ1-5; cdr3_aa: CSASLRGQSNQPQHF
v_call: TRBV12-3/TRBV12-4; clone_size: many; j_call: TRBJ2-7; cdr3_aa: CASNPGLAGPAEQYF
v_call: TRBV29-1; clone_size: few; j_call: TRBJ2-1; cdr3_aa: CSVDGLAGGSYNEQFF
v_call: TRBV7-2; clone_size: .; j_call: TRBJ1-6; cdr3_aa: CASSIGQGSYNSPLHF
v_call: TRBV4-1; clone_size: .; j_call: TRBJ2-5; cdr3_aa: CASSQEGGGQETQYF
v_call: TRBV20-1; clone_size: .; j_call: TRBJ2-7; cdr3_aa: CSARDRSGIYEQYF
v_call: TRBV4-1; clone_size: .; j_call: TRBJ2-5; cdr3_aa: CASSPVAGQETQYF
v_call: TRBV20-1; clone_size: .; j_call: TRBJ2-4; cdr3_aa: CSARPAGGKNIQYF
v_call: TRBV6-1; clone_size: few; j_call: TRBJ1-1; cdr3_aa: CASSRGFLNTEAFF
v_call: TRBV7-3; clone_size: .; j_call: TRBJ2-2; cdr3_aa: CASSPEGSGSVGGELFF
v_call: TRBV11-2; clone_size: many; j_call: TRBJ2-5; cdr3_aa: CASSLDRSIETQYF
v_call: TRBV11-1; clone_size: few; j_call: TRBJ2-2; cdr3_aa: CASSTGLAGGANTGELFF